A single sample gave rise to the 6 T cell receptor beta chains below, sequenced in a study of blood T cells in healthy people across ages. The use of a sample-barcoded 5' primer and a J-beta primer mix characterized a second PCR of about 6 to 12 cycles. TCRdb reprocessed the 5' RACE reads via MiXCR and lists one record per CDR3 protein. The table has 600,000 to 800,000 distinct CDR3 sequences, about 50% seen once. Sequenced material: blood. The receptors come from a woman of 80 years or more in good health.

The chain joins TRBV13 to TRBJ2-7; 8 bases are a match to TRBD2. The ends lost 3 bases at V and 3 bases at J; junction bases unmatched: 7. Germline V gives CDR1 PRHDT, CDR2 FYEKMQ (reference sequence). The CDR3 runs 15 residues. CDR3 region: CASSFRRGDIYEQYF. The CDR3 bases are TGTGCCAGCAGCTTTAGGCGGGGGGACATCTACGAGCAGTACTTC. Combining the CDR3 with reference TRBV13 and TRBJ2-7 gives the whole variable domain AAGVIQSPRHLIKEKRETATLKCYPIPRHDTVYWYQQGPGQDPQFLISFYEKMQSDKGSIPDRFSAQQFSDYHSELNMSSLELGDSALYFCASSFRRGDIYEQYFGPGTRLTVT.

This clonotype appeared many times. The chain links TRBV28 to TRBJ2-3, with D perhaps matching TRBD1 or TRBD2 (5 bases each). The germline gives CDR1 MDHEN, CDR2 SYDVKM. V was pared by 3 bases and J by 0 bases, with 10 bases between. The CDR3 covers 15 residues. The CDR3 protein is CASSFSGRSTDTQYF. CDR3 sequence (DNA): TGTGCCAGCAGTTTTTCGGGGCGTAGCACAGATACGCAGTATTTT. Filled out from reference TRBV28 and TRBJ2-3, the complete variable domain reads DVKVTQSSRYLVKRTGEKVFLECVQDMDHENMFWYRQDPGLGLRLIYFSYDVKMKEKGDIPEGYSVSREKKERFSLILESASTNQTSMYLCASSFSGRSTDTQYFGPGTRLTVL.

In this sample, this clonotype turned up many times. This chain joins TRBV20-1 and TRBJ2-3, with a weak D call TRBD2 (6 bases). Looked up from germline, CDR1 is DFQATT and CDR2 is SNEGSKA (reference sequence). Trimming removed 4 bases from V and 10 bases from J, with 12 bases in between. The CDR3 is 11 amino acids. The CDR3 spells CSAIRESSQYF. The DNA of the CDR3 is TGCAGTGCTATCCGGGAGTCATCGCAGTATTTT.

The chain couples TRBV4-2 to TRBJ1-4; the match to TRBD1 covers 7 bases. V shed 4 bases and J 5 bases; nucleotides not matched to a gene: 7. There are 15 residues in the CDR3. Germline CDR1 is LGHNA and CDR2 is YNFKEQ. The CDR3 here is CASSRGGTENEKLFF. CDR3 in DNA: TGTGCCAGCAGCCGGGGGGGGACAGAGAATGAAAAACTGTTTTTT.

The sample holds many counts of this clonotype. The V and J genes are TRBV7-3 and TRBJ2-1; 10 positions agree with TRBD2. Per the germline V gene, CDR1 is SGHTA and CDR2 is FQGTGA. This CDR3 contains 15 residues. V trimming: 5 bases; J trimming: 6 bases; junction bases outside the gene matches: 7. CDR3 sequence reads: CASSTGLAAGNEQFF. The CDR3 coding sequence is TGTGCCAGCAGCACCGGACTAGCGGCGGGCAATGAGCAGTTCTTC.

Comments on this clonotype: A much bigger clone sits one base away, suggesting this may be a read error. CDR3 DNA: TGTGCCAGCGGCACATGGAAATCCTCTAGAACAGATACGCAGTATTTT. This gives the protein CASGTWKSSRTDTQYF. V and J are TRBV28 and TRBJ2-3, with D unclear. This CDR3 spans 16 amino acids. Germline loops: CDR1 MDHEN, CDR2 SYDVKM. V was trimmed by 8 bases and J by 3 bases, leaving 21 bases between them.